This TCR beta chain derives from a study of CD8+ T cells in alopecia areata. Findings and caveats of the study: Affected scalp, especially in alopecia totalis/universalis, had a higher clonality than normal scalp did. A single nonresponder leaves the baseline CD8+ expansion link to response uncertain. Scalp clonality and expanded CD8+ clones among the top 100 were significantly decreased by tofacitinib.

RNA extraction was followed by reverse transcription into cDNA, which acted as the sequencing template. The repertoire was sequenced with immunoSEQ multiplex PCR; TCRdb's copy has only in-frame clones and lacks some. The sample lists 150,000 to 200,000 clones, roughly three fifths occurring once. With respect to this clone: Its antigen remains unidentified.

Regarding treatment: oral pan-JAK inhibitor, 5-10 mg twice daily. V was trimmed by 2 bases and J by 2 bases, leaving 11 bases between them. The germline V gene encodes CDR1 MNHEY and CDR2 SMNVEV (reference sequence). The CDR3 covers 15 residues. V and J are TRBV27 and TRBJ2-3, with D perhaps matching TRBD1 (6 bases). This TCR came from a human donor with alopecia areata. The specimen was CD4+ T cells sorted from blood, collected at week 4, from a patient treated with tofacitinib. In nucleotides, the CDR3 is TGTGCCAGCAGTTTAGTGGGACACTCCACAGATACGCAGTATTTT. This codes for CASSLVGHSTDTQYF.